The 22 T cell receptor beta chains given below trace back to one sample, sequenced in a study of memory CD4+ T cells and cytomegalovirus serostatus. The protocol was immunoSEQ multiplex PCR, while the TCRdb copy is restricted to in-frame clones and leaves out a portion. The sample includes more than 40,000 clones, roughly four fifths of them seen just once. Single viable CD3+CD4+CD8-CD45RO+ cells were sorted as the memory CD4+ T cells. Sample: memory CD4+ T cells from blood. The receptor source for this set is an adult in good health and CMV-seronegative.

The chain employs TRBV21-1 and TRBJ2-5; TRBD1 was called by the table and not checked on the DNA. TRBV21-1 represents a pseudogene. The length of the CDR3 is 15 residues. CDR3 region: CASSIDRDSQETQYF. The CDR3 DNA reads as TGTGCCAGCAGCATTGACCGGGACAGCCAAGAGACCCAGTACTTC.

This clone showed up many times. The chain joins TRBV19 to TRBJ2-2; TRBD1 matches 9 bases. Germline values: CDR1 LNHDA, CDR2 SQIVND (reference sequence). Trimming cost V 7 bases and J 7 bases; bases outside gene matches: 13. CDR3 length: 16 amino acids. CDR3 in amino acids: CASKLLNRGPGGELFF. The CDR3 nucleotides read TGTGCCAGTAAACTACTTAACAGGGGGCCCGGCGGGGAGCTGTTTTTT.

The chain joins TRBV10-3 to TRBJ1-1; no firm D call. Per the germline V gene, CDR1 is ENHRY and CDR2 is SYGVKD. The CDR3 length is 14 residues. With 3 bases removed from V and 3 bases from J, the gap between germline ends came to 11 bases. In DNA form, the CDR3 reads TGTGCCATCAGTGAACCGGACCGTTACACTGAAGCTTTCTTT. Its translation is CAISEPDRYTEAFF.

The genes are TRBV7-2 and TRBJ2-3; the match to TRBD2 covers 8 bases. Germline trimming cut 1 base from V and 1 base from J; bases unmatched to any gene: 7. The CDR3 totals 17 residues. Germline CDR1 and CDR2: SGHTA and FQGNSA. The CDR3 here is CASSLVPAGGGTDTQYF. CDR3 DNA sequence: TGTGCCAGCAGCTTAGTTCCGGCGGGGGGTGGCACAGATACGCAGTATTTT.

The chain couples TRBV4-2 to TRBJ2-2; D perhaps matches TRBD2 (5 bases). Germline assignment: CDR1 LGHNA and CDR2 YNFKEQ. V was shortened by 1 base and J by 6 bases, with 12 bases between the two germline ends. This CDR3 contains 15 residues. CDR3 protein: CASSQGTGYPGELFF. The CDR3 coding sequence is TGTGCCAGCAGCCAAGGGACGGGGTACCCCGGGGAGCTGTTTTTT.

V is TRBV27 and J is TRBJ1-5, with no clear D. CDR1 is MNHEY and CDR2 is SMNVEV in the germline V gene (reference sequence). CDR3 length: 14 residues. Trimming pared 8 bases from V and 0 bases from J, leaving 11 bases between. The CDR3 DNA reads as TGTGCCAGCCGGAATGCGGGTAGCAATCAGCCCCAGCATTTT. Translating gives CASRNAGSNQPQHF.

This sequence joins TRBV27 and TRBJ1-1; 7 nucleotides agree with TRBD1. Germline lookup yields CDR1 MNHEY and CDR2 SMNVEV (reference sequence). The CDR3 runs to 17 residues. The V and J ends lost 4 bases and 0 bases, in that order; junction bases with no gene match: 11. CDR3 region: CASSSPTGAGLNTEAFF. CDR3 sequence (DNA): TGTGCCAGCAGTTCCCCCACAGGGGCAGGCCTGAACACTGAAGCTTTCTTT.

This chain links TRBV28 with TRBJ1-1, with D hard to call. The CDR3 covers 12 residues. V was pared by 2 bases and J by 7 bases, with 8 bases between. Per germline, CDR1 MDHEN and CDR2 SYDVKM. CDR3 sequence reads: CASSLRRIEAFF. The CDR3 coding sequence is TGTGCCAGCAGTTTAAGGCGGATTGAAGCTTTCTTT.

This clone was recorded once. J is TRBJ1-1 and V is TRBV5-4, with D possibly being TRBD1 (6 bases). The ends were cut back, 4 bases at V and 5 bases at J, with 18 bases in the middle. Germline loops: CDR1 SGHNT, CDR2 YYREEE (reference sequence). The CDR3 consists of 15 residues. CDR3 residues: CASSRGGRAVTEAFF. In DNA form, the CDR3 reads TGTGCCAGCAGCCGAGGGGGTAGGGCGGTTACTGAAGCTTTCTTT.

V and J are TRBV28 and TRBJ1-5; D is unclear. The CDR3 loop spans 12 amino acids. Trimming removed 3 bases from V and 5 bases from J, with 5 bases in between. The germline V gene encodes CDR1 MDHEN and CDR2 SYDVKM. The CDR3 region has the DNA TGTGCCAGCAGTTTTACGGATCAGCCCCAGCATTTT. This gives the protein CASSFTDQPQHF.

This chain uses TRBV5-1 with TRBJ1-2; D perhaps matches TRBD1 (5 bases). This CDR3 has 14 amino acids. Trimming removed 5 bases from V and 2 bases from J, with 13 bases in between. The germline V gene encodes CDR1 SGHRS and CDR2 YFSETQ. The CDR3: CASRRTGDNYGYTF. DNA of the CDR3: TGCGCCAGCAGACGGACCGGGGACAACTATGGCTACACCTTC.

Remarks on this clone: The sample has other DNA sequences that encode this CDR3 too. The chain recombines TRBV5-1 with TRBJ2-3; TRBD2 might be the D (6 bases). Germline-derived CDR1 and CDR2 are SGHRS and YFSETQ. Trimming took off 4 bases at V and 0 bases at J, with 9 bases between the two ends. The CDR3 runs to 14 residues. The DNA of the CDR3 is TGCGCCAGCAGCCTCGGGGGTAGCACAGATACGCAGTATTTT. It encodes CASSLGGSTDTQYF.

This CDR3 is CASTSGARTYEQYF. For the CDR3, the DNA is TGTGCCAGCACTTCTGGGGCAAGAACCTACGAGCAGTACTTC. The V and J genes are TRBV28 and TRBJ2-7; weak D call: TRBD1 (5 bases). The germline V gene has CDR1 MDHEN and CDR2 SYDVKM. The CDR3 contains 14 residues. The ends were cut back, 7 bases at V and 2 bases at J, with 15 bases in the middle.

This clone was recorded a few times. V gene TRBV7-2 combines with J gene TRBJ2-3; D ambiguous. Trimming stripped 1 base from V and 4 bases from J, with 12 bases between. The CDR3 totals 15 residues. Germline V gives CDR1 SGHTA, CDR2 FQGNSA. The CDR3 DNA sequence: TGTGCCAGCAGCTTAGTATCCCACGTGGCAGATACGCAGTATTTT. This codes for CASSLVSHVADTQYF. The whole variable domain, remainder taken from reference TRBV7-2 and TRBJ2-3, is GAGVSQSPSNKVTEKGKDVELRCDPISGHTALYWYRQSLGQGLEFLIYFQGNSAPDKSGLPSDRFSAERTGGSVSTLTIQRTQQEDSAVYLCASSLVSHVADTQYFGPGTRLTVL.

This chain links TRBV27 with TRBJ2-7; D is unclear. CDR3 length: 14 amino acids. V lost 0 bases and J lost 6, with 12 bases in between. Germline V gene sequence: CDR1 MNHEY, CDR2 SMNVEV (reference sequence). The DNA of the CDR3 is TGTGCCAGCAGTTTATCGACGGGTAGTCGCGAGCAGTACTTC. Protein sequence: CASSLSTGSREQYF.

The chain employs TRBV9 and TRBJ1-2; no clear D. V was clipped by 3 bases and J by 0 bases, with 15 bases between them. The CDR3 is made up of 16 amino acids. In germline, CDR1 is SGDLS, CDR2 YYNGEE. The CDR3 nucleotides read TGTGCCAGCAGCGCCGAAGGAGGGATAGCTAACTATGGCTACACCTTC. Translation gives CASSAEGGIANYGYTF.

The rearrangement uses TRBV6-5 and TRBJ2-3; 8 nucleotides match TRBD2. V gave up 0 bases and J gave up 4 bases; unmatched junction bases: 6. This CDR3 contains 16 residues. CDR1 is MNHEY, CDR2 SVGAGI, per germline. The CDR3 sequence: CASSYSSSGEADTQYF. Here the CDR3 DNA reads TGTGCCAGCAGTTACTCGAGTAGCGGGGAGGCAGATACGCAGTATTTT.

The V call is TRBV28, the J call TRBJ2-1, with D maybe TRBD2 (6 bases). Deletions cut 3 bases from V and 4 bases from J, with 16 bases between. The CDR3 runs to 16 residues. Germline lookup yields CDR1 MDHEN and CDR2 SYDVKM. The CDR3 spells CASSLSGGNGYNEQFF. In nucleotides, the CDR3 is TGTGCCAGCAGTTTGTCCGGGGGAAACGGATACAATGAGCAGTTCTTC.

In this sample, this clone is medium-sized. The chain links TRBV5-6 to TRBJ2-3, with a weak D call TRBD1 (5 bases). Germline V gene lookup returns CDR1 SGHDT and CDR2 YYEEEE. This CDR3 comprises 15 residues. Trimming pared 4 bases from V and 4 bases from J, leaving 16 bases between. The CDR3 here is CASSRYLRGADTQYF. For the CDR3, the DNA is TGTGCCAGCAGCCGTTACCTTAGGGGTGCAGATACGCAGTATTTT.

V gene TRBV7-8 combines with J gene TRBJ2-1, with D maybe TRBD2 (6 bases). Germline V CDR1 and CDR2: SGHVS, FQNEAQ. The length of the CDR3 is 13 residues. V was cut by 3 bases and J by 9 bases, with 12 bases left in between. Here the CDR3 reads CASSLGLQGEQFF. The CDR3 coding sequence is TGTGCCAGCAGCTTGGGACTTCAGGGTGAGCAGTTCTTC. Drawing the rest from reference TRBV7-8 and TRBJ2-1, the complete variable domain is GAGVSQSPRYKVAKRGQDVALRCDPISGHVSLFWYQQALGQGPEFLTYFQNEAQLDKSGLPSDRFFAERPEGSVSTLKIQRTQQEDSAVYLCASSLGLQGEQFFGPGTRLTVL.

The chain links TRBV21-1 to TRBJ2-7; TRBD2, the table's D call, lacks a check against the DNA. TRBV21-1 is designated a pseudogene. The CDR3 consists of 15 residues. For the CDR3, the DNA is TGTGCCAGCAGCTACCGACTAGCGGGAGGCATGGCGCAGTACTTC. It encodes CASSYRLAGGMAQYF.

This chain links TRBV7-8 with TRBJ1-4; 7 bases fit TRBD1. Germline assignment: CDR1 SGHVS and CDR2 FQNEAQ. The J segment lost 6 bases and the V segment lost 5 bases, leaving 12 bases of the junction unmatched. This CDR3 comprises 16 residues. The CDR3 loop reads CASSPSDRSLYEKLFF. The CDR3 DNA sequence: TGTGCCAGCAGCCCATCGGACAGGTCACTTTATGAAAAACTGTTTTTT.